Listed below are T cell receptor beta chains from one sample, sequenced in a study of T-cell reconstitution after alpha-beta-depleted transplantation in children. One entry per CDR3 protein, called by TCRdb with MiXCR from the PCR reads. The sample consists of about 980,000 distinct CDR3 sequences, roughly 29% of them appearing once. The material was PBMCs, mostly from graft donor cells, obtained 360 days after TCRalphabeta/CD19-depleted stem cell transplant. These receptor sequences come from a boy under two years old who had a stem cell transplant for SCID, so the T cells may come from the graft donor. Both conserved end residues are part of each CDR3. The order of the fields is D gene, V gene, clone size, J gene, CDR3 DNA, CDR3 protein. A D gene is named only where the DNA matches it firmly. Size is stated for part of the rows, as once, few or many counts, or as a class when the clone is expanded.

d_gene: TRBD1; v_gene: TRBV7-9; abundance: many; j_gene: TRBJ2-5; CDR3nt: TGTGCCAGCAGCTTAACAGGGGGCCCGGAGACCCAGTACTTC; CDR3aa: CASSLTGGPETQYF
d_gene: NA; v_gene: TRBV28; abundance: NA; j_gene: TRBJ1-5; CDR3nt: TGTGCCAGCAGTTTATTCCCAGCGAATCAGCCCCAGCATTTT; CDR3aa: CASSLFPANQPQHF
d_gene: TRBD1; v_gene: TRBV9; abundance: few; j_gene: TRBJ1-4; CDR3nt: TGTGCCAGCAGCGCAGGGACAGCGAAGAATGAAAAACTGTTTTTT; CDR3aa: CASSAGTAKNEKLFF
d_gene: NA; v_gene: TRBV7-8; abundance: many; j_gene: TRBJ2-1; CDR3nt: TGTGCCAGCAGCTTAAAGGGAGGAGGCAATGAGCAGTTCTTC; CDR3aa: CASSLKGGGNEQFF
d_gene: TRBD2; v_gene: TRBV15; abundance: NA; j_gene: TRBJ2-7; CDR3nt: TGTGCCACCAGCAGAGGGGGACTAGCGGGGGGCTACGAGCAGTACTTC; CDR3aa: CATSRGGLAGGYEQYF
d_gene: TRBD2; v_gene: TRBV6-2/TRBV6-3; abundance: few; j_gene: TRBJ2-3; CDR3nt: TGTGCCAGCAGTTACCTCCTAGCGGGGGGACTCACAGATACGCAGTATTTT; CDR3aa: CASSYLLAGGLTDTQYF
d_gene: TRBD2; v_gene: TRBV12-3/TRBV12-4; abundance: NA; j_gene: TRBJ2-2; CDR3nt: TGTGCCAGCATGGTTGGCGGGGGGATAGGCGGGGAGCTGTTTTTT; CDR3aa: CASMVGGGIGGELFF
d_gene: TRBD2; v_gene: TRBV7-9; abundance: NA; j_gene: TRBJ2-7; CDR3nt: TGTGCCAGCAGCTTAGCGTGGCAAGCGGGGGGTCGGGAGCAGTACTTC; CDR3aa: CASSLAWQAGGREQYF
d_gene: NA; v_gene: TRBV24-1; abundance: few; j_gene: TRBJ2-1; CDR3nt: TGTGCCACCAGTGATTTGTCCGGCTACAATGAGCAGTTCTTC; CDR3aa: CATSDLSGYNEQFF
d_gene: NA; v_gene: TRBV7-2; abundance: NA; j_gene: TRBJ2-7; CDR3nt: TGTGCCAGCAGCAGGGGAAGGGGAGTTAGTAGGGAGCAGTACTTC; CDR3aa: CASSRGRGVSREQYF
d_gene: NA; v_gene: TRBV9; abundance: NA; j_gene: TRBJ2-1; CDR3nt: TGTGCCAGCGGTCCCCGGGAGACCAATGAGCAGTTCTTC; CDR3aa: CASGPRETNEQFF
d_gene: TRBD1; v_gene: TRBV7-2; abundance: NA; j_gene: TRBJ1-4; CDR3nt: TGTGCCAGCAGCTTAGCGCCCACAGGGGGAAAACTGTTTTTT; CDR3aa: CASSLAPTGGKLFF
d_gene: NA; v_gene: TRBV12-3/TRBV12-4; abundance: NA; j_gene: TRBJ2-5; CDR3nt: TGTGCCAGCAGTTTTGGGGGTACCGCATCCCAAGAGACCCAGTACTTC; CDR3aa: CASSFGGTASQETQYF
d_gene: NA; v_gene: TRBV20-1; abundance: NA; j_gene: TRBJ2-3; CDR3nt: TGCAGTGCTAGGCTGGGGAACACAGATACGCAGTATTTT; CDR3aa: CSARLGNTDTQYF
d_gene: TRBD2; v_gene: TRBV3-1; abundance: NA; j_gene: TRBJ2-1; CDR3nt: TGTGCCAGCAGCCAAGGGGCGGGGGGGGGAGAGCAGTTCTTC; CDR3aa: CASSQGAGGGEQFF
d_gene: NA; v_gene: TRBV5-6; abundance: NA; j_gene: TRBJ2-5; CDR3nt: TGTGCCAGCAGCTTGGGCGGAGGCGGGGAAAAAGAGACCCAGTACTTC; CDR3aa: CASSLGGGGEKETQYF
d_gene: TRBD2; v_gene: TRBV30; abundance: few; j_gene: TRBJ2-1; CDR3nt: TGTGCCAGGACCGGGACTAGAGGGCACAATGAGCAGTTCTTC; CDR3aa: CARTGTRGHNEQFF
d_gene: TRBD1; v_gene: TRBV20-1; abundance: few; j_gene: TRBJ2-7; CDR3nt: TGCAGTGCTAGTTACAGGGGCTTCTACGAGCAGTACTTC; CDR3aa: CSASYRGFYEQYF
d_gene: TRBD1; v_gene: TRBV5-5; abundance: NA; j_gene: TRBJ2-6; CDR3nt: TGTGCCAGCAGCTCAACCGGGACAGGGGGCTCTGGGGCCAACGTCCTGACTTTC; CDR3aa: CASSSTGTGGSGANVLTF
d_gene: NA; v_gene: TRBV7-6; abundance: NA; j_gene: TRBJ1-2; CDR3nt: TGTGCCAGCAGCCCGAGTGCGGGACGCTCTAACTATGGCTACACCTTC; CDR3aa: CASSPSAGRSNYGYTF
d_gene: NA; v_gene: TRBV15; abundance: few; j_gene: TRBJ2-1; CDR3nt: TGTGCCACCAGCAGAGATCGGGTCAGGACCGCGGTAGAGCTCTTC; CDR3aa: CATSRDRVRTAVELF
d_gene: TRBD1; v_gene: TRBV29-1; abundance: NA; j_gene: TRBJ2-7; CDR3nt: TGCAGCGTCTTAGGAGGACAGGGGTGGTACGAGCAGTACTTC; CDR3aa: CSVLGGQGWYEQYF
d_gene: TRBD1; v_gene: TRBV6-2/TRBV6-3; abundance: once; j_gene: TRBJ1-1; CDR3nt: TGTGCCAGCAGTTACTCGGTACTCAACAGGGGGCGCGATTTGAACACTGAAGCTTTCTTT; CDR3aa: CASSYSVLNRGRDLNTEAFF
d_gene: TRBD2; v_gene: TRBV20-1; abundance: NA; j_gene: TRBJ2-1; CDR3nt: TGCAGTGCTAGTGGGACTAGCGGGCGTAGCTCCTACAATGAGCAGTTCTTC; CDR3aa: CSASGTSGRSSYNEQFF
d_gene: NA; v_gene: TRBV5-5; abundance: NA; j_gene: TRBJ2-5; CDR3nt: TGTGCCAGCAGCTTGGACTCAGGGCGGGGGACCCAGTACTTC; CDR3aa: CASSLDSGRGTQYF
d_gene: NA; v_gene: TRBV21-1; abundance: NA; j_gene: TRBJ2-7; CDR3nt: TGTGCCAGCATTCTAGGGCGGCGGGTGTACGAGCAGTACTTC; CDR3aa: CASILGRRVYEQYF
d_gene: NA; v_gene: TRBV12-3/TRBV12-4; abundance: NA; j_gene: TRBJ2-7; CDR3nt: TGTGCCAGTAGGTCAGGGAGTGGGTCCTACGAGCAGTACTTC; CDR3aa: CASRSGSGSYEQYF
d_gene: NA; v_gene: TRBV11-1; abundance: NA; j_gene: TRBJ2-2; CDR3nt: TGTGCCAGCAGCCTATTGGACAACACCGGGGAGCTGTTTTTT; CDR3aa: CASSLLDNTGELFF
d_gene: NA; v_gene: TRBV5-1; abundance: once; j_gene: TRBJ2-2; CDR3nt: TGCGCCAGCAGCTACCGGGGTACGAACACCGGGGAGCTGTTTTTT; CDR3aa: CASSYRGTNTGELFF
d_gene: NA; v_gene: TRBV28; abundance: NA; j_gene: TRBJ1-2; CDR3nt: TGTGCCAGCAGTCCCCAGGGGAAGAGCTATGGCTACACCTTC; CDR3aa: CASSPQGKSYGYTF
d_gene: TRBD2; v_gene: TRBV2; abundance: NA; j_gene: TRBJ2-1; CDR3nt: TGTGCCAGCAGGTTCGGGGGGGCCTACAATGAGCAGTTCTTC; CDR3aa: CASRFGGAYNEQFF
d_gene: NA; v_gene: TRBV12-3/TRBV12-4; abundance: NA; j_gene: TRBJ1-4; CDR3nt: TGTGCCAGCAGTCAGGACCTCGCGGGGGAAAAACTGTTTTTT; CDR3aa: CASSQDLAGEKLFF
d_gene: NA; v_gene: TRBV12-3/TRBV12-4; abundance: few; j_gene: TRBJ1-3; CDR3nt: TGTGCCAGCAGTTTCGGGTTCGTCCGGAGTTTT; CDR3aa: CASSFGFVRSF
d_gene: NA; v_gene: TRBV4-3; abundance: NA; j_gene: TRBJ2-3; CDR3nt: TGCGCCAGCAGCCAAGATCCCAGGGGAACAGATACGCAGTATTTT; CDR3aa: CASSQDPRGTDTQYF
d_gene: TRBD1; v_gene: TRBV12-3/TRBV12-4; abundance: NA; j_gene: TRBJ2-5; CDR3nt: TGTGCCAGCAGTCTGACAGGGGTAAAGGAGACCCAGTACTTC; CDR3aa: CASSLTGVKETQYF
d_gene: NA; v_gene: TRBV12-3/TRBV12-4; abundance: few; j_gene: TRBJ1-5; CDR3nt: TGTGCCAGCAGTTTTTGGAGGGCCATTGATAGCAATCAGCCCCAGCATTTT; CDR3aa: CASSFWRAIDSNQPQHF
d_gene: TRBD2; v_gene: TRBV20-1; abundance: NA; j_gene: TRBJ2-2; CDR3nt: TGCAGTGCTAGATGGGGGGGCACCGGGGAGCTGTTTTTT; CDR3aa: CSARWGGTGELFF
d_gene: TRBD1; v_gene: TRBV6-1; abundance: NA; j_gene: TRBJ1-1; CDR3nt: TGTGCCAGCAGTGCTAAGGCGACAGGGGGTCTGATAGCTTTCTTT; CDR3aa: CASSAKATGGLIAFF
d_gene: TRBD2; v_gene: TRBV6-4; abundance: NA; j_gene: TRBJ2-7; CDR3nt: TGTGCCAGCAGTGACGGGACTACAGCCGGCTGGTACGAGCAGTACTTC; CDR3aa: CASSDGTTAGWYEQYF
d_gene: NA; v_gene: TRBV5-1; abundance: NA; j_gene: TRBJ2-7; CDR3nt: TGCGCCAGCAGCTTGGGAAGGGCCTCAGAGTACGAGCAGTACTTC; CDR3aa: CASSLGRASEYEQYF
d_gene: NA; v_gene: TRBV5-1; abundance: NA; j_gene: TRBJ2-3; CDR3nt: TGCGCCAGCAGCTTCGCGGGTACGATGAGCACAGATACGCAGTATTTT; CDR3aa: CASSFAGTMSTDTQYF
d_gene: TRBD1; v_gene: TRBV4-1; abundance: few; j_gene: TRBJ2-7; CDR3nt: TGCGCCAGCAGCCACCAGGCGACAGGGGGGGGCTACGAGCAGTACTTC; CDR3aa: CASSHQATGGGYEQYF
d_gene: NA; v_gene: TRBV5-1; abundance: NA; j_gene: TRBJ2-7; CDR3nt: TGCGCCAGCAGCTTGGAAACCAGCGGAACCTACGAGCAGTACTTC; CDR3aa: CASSLETSGTYEQYF
d_gene: NA; v_gene: TRBV29-1; abundance: NA; j_gene: TRBJ2-6; CDR3nt: TGCAGCGTTGAAGGGGTTGTAGGGCAGCAGTCGGCCAACGTCCTGACTTTC; CDR3aa: CSVEGVVGQQSANVLTF
d_gene: TRBD2; v_gene: TRBV10-3; abundance: few; j_gene: TRBJ2-3; CDR3nt: TGTGCCATCAGTAGCGGGGGGGCCACAGATACGCAGTATTTT; CDR3aa: CAISSGGATDTQYF
d_gene: NA; v_gene: TRBV30; abundance: NA; j_gene: TRBJ2-2; CDR3nt: TGTGCCTGGAGTGTATGGCCAGGGGAGAACACCGGGGAGCTGTTTTTT; CDR3aa: CAWSVWPGENTGELFF
d_gene: TRBD1; v_gene: TRBV12-3/TRBV12-4; abundance: NA; j_gene: TRBJ2-7; CDR3nt: TGTGCCAGCAGTCCTCACAGGGGGTTCTCTTACGAGCAGTACTTC; CDR3aa: CASSPHRGFSYEQYF
d_gene: NA; v_gene: TRBV20-1; abundance: few; j_gene: TRBJ1-6; CDR3nt: TGCAGTGCTAGAGACACAAATCTAGACGTTGTACGTTCACCCCTCCACTTT; CDR3aa: CSARDTNLDVVRSPLHF
d_gene: TRBD2; v_gene: TRBV7-8; abundance: NA; j_gene: TRBJ2-3; CDR3nt: TGTGCCAGCAGCGCTTGGGGTAGCGGGGTGGCAGATACGCAGTATTTT; CDR3aa: CASSAWGSGVADTQYF
d_gene: NA; v_gene: TRBV6-5; abundance: few; j_gene: TRBJ1-1; CDR3nt: TGTGCCAGCAGTTACAGCACTAGACCCGGGGACGGCACTGAAGCTTTCTTT; CDR3aa: CASSYSTRPGDGTEAFF
d_gene: NA; v_gene: TRBV3-1; abundance: NA; j_gene: TRBJ1-5; CDR3nt: TGTGCCAGCAGCCAAGGTGGGTTTGGGGTAGGGGATCAGCCCCAGCATTTT; CDR3aa: CASSQGGFGVGDQPQHF
d_gene: NA; v_gene: TRBV3-1; abundance: many; j_gene: TRBJ1-6; CDR3nt: TGTGCCAGCAGCCTAAACTATAATTCACCCCTCCACTTT; CDR3aa: CASSLNYNSPLHF
d_gene: TRBD1; v_gene: TRBV6-1; abundance: few; j_gene: TRBJ1-3; CDR3nt: TGTGCCAGCAGTCGACAGGGGTACAAAAACACCATATATTTT; CDR3aa: CASSRQGYKNTIYF
d_gene: TRBD1; v_gene: TRBV5-1; abundance: NA; j_gene: TRBJ2-3; CDR3nt: TGCGCCAGCAGAATTCAGGGGGCGCAGAGCACAGATACGCAGTATTTT; CDR3aa: CASRIQGAQSTDTQYF
d_gene: NA; v_gene: TRBV20-1; abundance: NA; j_gene: TRBJ1-1; CDR3nt: TGCAGTGCTTCAGGGGACATGAACACTGAAGCTTTCTTT; CDR3aa: CSASGDMNTEAFF
d_gene: TRBD2; v_gene: TRBV20-1; abundance: few; j_gene: TRBJ2-1; CDR3nt: TGCAGTGCTCCCGGGACTAGCCCCCTGGGGCAGTTCTTC; CDR3aa: CSAPGTSPLGQFF
d_gene: NA; v_gene: TRBV27; abundance: NA; j_gene: TRBJ1-3; CDR3nt: TGTGCCAGCAGATCCGGGCAGGGCCACGGAAACACCATATATTTT; CDR3aa: CASRSGQGHGNTIYF
d_gene: NA; v_gene: TRBV20-1; abundance: NA; j_gene: TRBJ2-3; CDR3nt: TGCAGTGCTAGCGACCCCGGGTCCACAGATACGCAGTATTTT; CDR3aa: CSASDPGSTDTQYF
d_gene: TRBD1; v_gene: TRBV4-2; abundance: few; j_gene: TRBJ2-5; CDR3nt: TGTGCCAGCAGCCAGGACACAGGGGTTCGGGAGACCCAGTACTTC; CDR3aa: CASSQDTGVRETQYF
d_gene: TRBD1; v_gene: TRBV7-2; abundance: few; j_gene: TRBJ2-5; CDR3nt: TGTGCCAGCCGACAGGGCCCACAAGAGACCCAGTACTTC; CDR3aa: CASRQGPQETQYF